This T cell receptor (beta chain) is drawn from a study of blood T cell repertoires in COVID-19. About the research overall: Sources were T cells, B-cell-depleted T cells, or PBMCs; the material itself was cDNA or gDNA.

This clone was observed once. Clones were read by immunoSEQ multiplex PCR, and TCRdb kept only the in-frame ones, dropping some. Of 130,000 or so clones detected, about 88% appear once; the ten largest clones hold approximately 18%. V shed 0 bases and J shed 7 bases, with 12 bases lying between them. The CDR3 loop spans 15 amino acids. Per the germline V gene, CDR1 is SGHTA and CDR2 is FQGNSA. The rearrangement joins TRBV7-2 to TRBJ1-4, with no clear D. Source material: peripheral blood. The receptor's source is an elderly woman with acute or convalescent COVID-19. The CDR3 reads CASSLARAHGEKLFF. The CDR3 DNA sequence: TGTGCCAGCAGCTTAGCGCGTGCGCACGGTGAAAAACTGTTTTTT. Complete variable domain (other parts from reference TRBV7-2 and TRBJ1-4): GAGVSQSPSNKVTEKGKDVELRCDPISGHTALYWYRQSLGQGLEFLIYFQGNSAPDKSGLPSDRFSAERTGGSVSTLTIQRTQQEDSAVYLCASSLARAHGEKLFFGSGTQLSVL.